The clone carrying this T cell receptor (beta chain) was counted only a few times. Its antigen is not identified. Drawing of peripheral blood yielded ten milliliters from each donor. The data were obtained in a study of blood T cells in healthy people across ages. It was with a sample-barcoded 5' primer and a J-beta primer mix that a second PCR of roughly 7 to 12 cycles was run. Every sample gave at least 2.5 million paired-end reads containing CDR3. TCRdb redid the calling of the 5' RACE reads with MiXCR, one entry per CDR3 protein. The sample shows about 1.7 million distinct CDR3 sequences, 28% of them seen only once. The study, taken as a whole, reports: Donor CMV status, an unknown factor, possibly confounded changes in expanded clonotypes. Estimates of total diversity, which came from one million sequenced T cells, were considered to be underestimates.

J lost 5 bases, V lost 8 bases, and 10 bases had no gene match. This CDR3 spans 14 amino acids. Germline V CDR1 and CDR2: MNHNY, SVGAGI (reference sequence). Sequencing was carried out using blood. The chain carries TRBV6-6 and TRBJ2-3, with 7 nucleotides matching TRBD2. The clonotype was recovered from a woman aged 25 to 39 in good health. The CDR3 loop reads CASSQRDFIDTQYF. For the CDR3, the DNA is TGTGCCAGCTCTCAGCGGGACTTCATAGATACGCAGTATTTT.